This T cell receptor beta chain was sequenced in a study of blood T cell repertoires in COVID-19. Looking at the study overall: Researchers got acute and convalescent COVID-19 samples from the United States, Italy and Spain.

This clone was detected only once. As processed by the authors: Nucleated cell number was recorded as an estimate derived from reference gene primer amplification. Some clones are missing from TCRdb's copy, which holds only in-frame ones; the method was immunoSEQ multiplex PCR. The D gene and trimming were derived from the DNA, and the V and J assignments and clone size from that table. The profile shows fewer than 200,000 clones, 84% of them singletons. V dropped 10 bases and J dropped 4; count of bases not matched to a gene: 11. Germline V gene sequence: CDR1 ENHRY, CDR2 SYGVKD. The CDR3 runs 14 residues.

The chain uses TRBV10-3 and TRBJ2-3; TRBD2 aligns across 7 bases. The sequencing sample was made of peripheral blood. The clonotype comes from a man aged 35-49 years who had recovered from COVID-19. CDR3 sequence: CASLAEALADTQYF. In DNA, the CDR3 is TGTGCCAGCCTAGCGGAGGCCCTGGCAGATACGCAGTATTTT.